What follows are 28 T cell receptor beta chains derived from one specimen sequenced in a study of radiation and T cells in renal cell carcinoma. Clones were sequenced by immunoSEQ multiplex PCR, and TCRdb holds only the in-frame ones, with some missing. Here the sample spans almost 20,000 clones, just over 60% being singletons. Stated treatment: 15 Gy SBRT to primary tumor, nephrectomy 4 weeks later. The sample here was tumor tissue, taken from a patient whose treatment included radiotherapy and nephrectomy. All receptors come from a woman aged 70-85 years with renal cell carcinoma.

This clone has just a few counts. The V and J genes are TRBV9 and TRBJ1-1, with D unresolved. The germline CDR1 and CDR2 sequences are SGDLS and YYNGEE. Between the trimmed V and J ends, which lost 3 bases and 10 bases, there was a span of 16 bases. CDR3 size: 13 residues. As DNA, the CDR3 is TGTGCCAGCAGCGCTACCTCAGCCCCGGTAGCTTTCTTT. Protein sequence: CASSATSAPVAFF.

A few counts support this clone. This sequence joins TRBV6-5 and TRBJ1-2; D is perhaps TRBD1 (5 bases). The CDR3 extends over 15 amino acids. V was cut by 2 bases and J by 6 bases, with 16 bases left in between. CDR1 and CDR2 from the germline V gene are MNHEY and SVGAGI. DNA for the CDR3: TGTGCCAGCAGTTACGACAGTTGGTCGAGTAATGGCTACACCTTC. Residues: CASSYDSWSSNGYTF.

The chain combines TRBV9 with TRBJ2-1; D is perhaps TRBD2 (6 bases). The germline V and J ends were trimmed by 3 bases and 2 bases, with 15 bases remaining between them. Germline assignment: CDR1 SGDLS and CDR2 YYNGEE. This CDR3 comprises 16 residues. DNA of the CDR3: TGTGCCAGCAGCGCCGAGGCGGGGCCTACCTACAATGAGCAGTTCTTC. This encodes CASSAEAGPTYNEQFF.

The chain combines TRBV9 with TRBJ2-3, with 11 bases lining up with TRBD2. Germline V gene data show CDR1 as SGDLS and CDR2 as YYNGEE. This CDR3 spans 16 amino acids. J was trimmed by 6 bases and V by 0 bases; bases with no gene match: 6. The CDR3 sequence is CASSVGGLAVADTQYF. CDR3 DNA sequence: TGTGCCAGCAGCGTAGGGGGACTAGCGGTAGCGGATACGCAGTATTTT.

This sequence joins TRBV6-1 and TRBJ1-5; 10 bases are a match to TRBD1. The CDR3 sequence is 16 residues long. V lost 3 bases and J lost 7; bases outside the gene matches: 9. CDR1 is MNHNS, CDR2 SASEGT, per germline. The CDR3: CASSESTGGLGQPQHF. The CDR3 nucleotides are TGTGCCAGCAGTGAGTCGACAGGGGGCCTAGGGCAGCCCCAGCATTTT.

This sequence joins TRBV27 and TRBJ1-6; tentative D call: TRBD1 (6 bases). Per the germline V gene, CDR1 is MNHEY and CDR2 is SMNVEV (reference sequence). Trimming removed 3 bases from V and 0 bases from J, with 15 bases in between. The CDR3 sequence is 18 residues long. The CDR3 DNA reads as TGTGCCAGCAGTTTTTCGGTTACAGGGAGCTCCTATAATTCACCCCTCCACTTT. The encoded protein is CASSFSVTGSSYNSPLHF.

In DNA form, the CDR3 reads TGTGCCAGCAGGAAAGGGTGGCTCCAAGAGACCCAGTACTTC. Its translation: CASRKGWLQETQYF. The V and J genes are TRBV6-1 and TRBJ2-5; D gene ambiguous. This CDR3 contains 14 residues. V shed 6 bases and J shed 1 base, with 12 bases lying between them. Germline CDR1 is MNHNS and CDR2 is SASEGT.

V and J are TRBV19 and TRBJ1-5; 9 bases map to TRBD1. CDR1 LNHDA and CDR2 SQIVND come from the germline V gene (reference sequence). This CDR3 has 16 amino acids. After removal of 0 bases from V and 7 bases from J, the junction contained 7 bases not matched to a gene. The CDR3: CASSIDRDRVGQPQHF. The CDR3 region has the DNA TGTGCCAGTAGTATAGACCGGGACAGGGTAGGGCAGCCCCAGCATTTT.

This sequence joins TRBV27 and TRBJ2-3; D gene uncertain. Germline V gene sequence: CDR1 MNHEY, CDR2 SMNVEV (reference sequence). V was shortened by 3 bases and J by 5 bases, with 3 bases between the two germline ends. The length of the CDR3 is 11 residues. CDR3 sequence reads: CASSFRDTQYF. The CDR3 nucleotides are TGTGCCAGCAGTTTTAGAGATACGCAGTATTTT.

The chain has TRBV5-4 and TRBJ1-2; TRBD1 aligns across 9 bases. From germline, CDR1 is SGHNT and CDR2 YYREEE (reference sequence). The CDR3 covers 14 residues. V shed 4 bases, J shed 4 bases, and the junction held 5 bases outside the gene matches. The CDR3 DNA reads TGTGCCAGCAGCCGGACAGGGGCTACCTATGGCTACACCTTC. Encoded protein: CASSRTGATYGYTF.

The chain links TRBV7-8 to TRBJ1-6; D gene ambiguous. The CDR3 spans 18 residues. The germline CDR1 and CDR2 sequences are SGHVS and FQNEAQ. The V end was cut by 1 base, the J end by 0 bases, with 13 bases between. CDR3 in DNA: TGTGCCAGCAGCTTAGAACGTCGAGAAAGCTCCTATAATTCACCCCTCCACTTT. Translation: CASSLERRESSYNSPLHF.

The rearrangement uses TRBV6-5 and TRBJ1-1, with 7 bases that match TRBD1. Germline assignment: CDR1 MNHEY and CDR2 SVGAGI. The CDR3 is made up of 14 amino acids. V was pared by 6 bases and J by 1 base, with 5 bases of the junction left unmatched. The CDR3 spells CASRDAGGNTEAFF. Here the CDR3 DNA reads TGTGCCAGCAGAGACGCAGGGGGGAACACTGAAGCTTTCTTT.

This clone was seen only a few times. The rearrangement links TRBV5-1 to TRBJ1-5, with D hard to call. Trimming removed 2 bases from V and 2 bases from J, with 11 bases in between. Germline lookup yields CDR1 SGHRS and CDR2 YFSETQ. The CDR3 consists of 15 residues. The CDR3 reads CASSLGSGGNQPQHF. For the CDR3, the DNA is TGCGCCAGCAGCTTAGGGAGTGGAGGCAATCAGCCCCAGCATTTT.

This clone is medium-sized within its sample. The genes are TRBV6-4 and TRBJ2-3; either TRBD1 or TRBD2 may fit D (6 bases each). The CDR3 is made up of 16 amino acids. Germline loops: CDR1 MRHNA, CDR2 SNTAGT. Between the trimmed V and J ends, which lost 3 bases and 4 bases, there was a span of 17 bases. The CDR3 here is CASSDNPGGEADTQYF. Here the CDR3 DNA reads TGTGCCAGCAGTGATAATCCCGGGGGCGAGGCAGATACGCAGTATTTT.

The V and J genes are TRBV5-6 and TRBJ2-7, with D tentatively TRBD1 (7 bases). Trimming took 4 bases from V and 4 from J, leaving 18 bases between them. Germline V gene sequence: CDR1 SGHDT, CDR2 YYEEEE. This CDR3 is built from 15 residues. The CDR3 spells CASSTTKTGRYEQYF. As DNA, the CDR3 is TGTGCCAGCAGCACTACTAAGACAGGGAGGTACGAGCAGTACTTC.

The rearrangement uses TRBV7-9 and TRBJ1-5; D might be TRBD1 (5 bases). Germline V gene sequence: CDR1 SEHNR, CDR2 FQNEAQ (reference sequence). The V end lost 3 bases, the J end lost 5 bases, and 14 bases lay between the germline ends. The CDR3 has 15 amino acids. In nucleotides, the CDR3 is TGTGCCAGCAGCTTGGGACTTGGGATCGATCAGCCCCAGCATTTT. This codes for CASSLGLGIDQPQHF.

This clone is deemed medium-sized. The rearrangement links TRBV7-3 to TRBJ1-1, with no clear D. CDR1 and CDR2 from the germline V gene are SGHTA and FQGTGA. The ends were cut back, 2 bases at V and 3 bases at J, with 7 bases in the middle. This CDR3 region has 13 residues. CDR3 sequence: CASSLVGDTEAFF. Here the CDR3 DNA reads TGTGCCAGCAGCTTAGTCGGGGACACTGAAGCTTTCTTT.

The CDR3 protein is CASRKRWGPLDEQYF. DNA for the CDR3: TGTGCCAGCAGAAAAAGGTGGGGGCCACTCGACGAGCAGTACTTC. V usage is TRBV27 and J usage is TRBJ2-7; the D gene is possibly TRBD1 (6 bases). V was pared by 6 bases and J by 5 bases, with 20 bases between. This CDR3 is built from 15 residues. Germline V gene sequence: CDR1 MNHEY, CDR2 SMNVEV (reference sequence).

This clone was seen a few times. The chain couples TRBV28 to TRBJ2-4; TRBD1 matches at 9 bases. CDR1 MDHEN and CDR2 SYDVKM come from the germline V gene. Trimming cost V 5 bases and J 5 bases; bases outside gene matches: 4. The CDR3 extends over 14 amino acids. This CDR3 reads CASSPRTGENIQYF. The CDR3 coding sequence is TGTGCCAGCAGTCCCCGGACAGGGGAAAACATTCAGTACTTC.

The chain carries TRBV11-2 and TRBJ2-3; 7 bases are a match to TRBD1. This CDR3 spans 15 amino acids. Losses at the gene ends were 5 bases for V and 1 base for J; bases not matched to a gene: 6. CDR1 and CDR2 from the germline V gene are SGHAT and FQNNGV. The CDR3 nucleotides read TGTGCCAGCAGCAGGGGGCGGGTGGGCACAGATACGCAGTATTTT. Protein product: CASSRGRVGTDTQYF.

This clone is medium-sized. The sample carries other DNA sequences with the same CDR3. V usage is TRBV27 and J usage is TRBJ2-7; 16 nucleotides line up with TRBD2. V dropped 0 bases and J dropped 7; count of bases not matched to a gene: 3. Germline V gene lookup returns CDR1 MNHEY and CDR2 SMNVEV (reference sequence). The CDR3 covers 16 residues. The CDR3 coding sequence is TGTGCCAGCAGTTTATCGGGACTAGCGGGGGGGCGTGAGCAGTACTTC. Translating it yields CASSLSGLAGGREQYF.

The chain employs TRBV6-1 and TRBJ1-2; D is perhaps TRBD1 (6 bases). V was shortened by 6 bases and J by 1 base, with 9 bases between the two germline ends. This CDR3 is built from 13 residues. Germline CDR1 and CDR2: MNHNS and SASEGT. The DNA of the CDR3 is TGTGCCAGCAGCCGGGACATTAACTATGGCTACACCTTC. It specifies CASSRDINYGYTF.

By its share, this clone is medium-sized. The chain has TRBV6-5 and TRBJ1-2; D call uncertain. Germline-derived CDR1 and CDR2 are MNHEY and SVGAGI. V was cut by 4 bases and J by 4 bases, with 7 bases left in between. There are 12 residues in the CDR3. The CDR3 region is CASSFGTYGYTF. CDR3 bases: TGTGCCAGCAGTTTCGGTACCTATGGCTACACCTTC.

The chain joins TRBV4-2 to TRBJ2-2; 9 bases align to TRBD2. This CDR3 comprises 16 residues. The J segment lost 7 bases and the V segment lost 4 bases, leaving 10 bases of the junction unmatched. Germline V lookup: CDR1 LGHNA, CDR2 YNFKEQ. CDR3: CASSPPRGGGSGELFF. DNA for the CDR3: TGTGCCAGCAGCCCCCCGCGGGGGGGAGGGAGCGGGGAGCTGTTTTTT.

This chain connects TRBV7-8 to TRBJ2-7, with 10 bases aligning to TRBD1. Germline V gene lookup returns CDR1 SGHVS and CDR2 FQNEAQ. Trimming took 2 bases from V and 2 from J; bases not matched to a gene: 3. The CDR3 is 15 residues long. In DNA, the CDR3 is TGTGCCAGCAGCTTAAGGGGACAGGGGCCCTACGAGCAGTACTTC. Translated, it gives CASSLRGQGPYEQYF.

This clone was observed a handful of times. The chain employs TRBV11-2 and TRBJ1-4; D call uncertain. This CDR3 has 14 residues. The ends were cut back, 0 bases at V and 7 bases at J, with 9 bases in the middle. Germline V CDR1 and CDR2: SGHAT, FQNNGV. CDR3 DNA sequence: TGTGCCAGCAGCTTAGAGAGGGTTTTTGAAAAACTGTTTTTT. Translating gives CASSLERVFEKLFF.

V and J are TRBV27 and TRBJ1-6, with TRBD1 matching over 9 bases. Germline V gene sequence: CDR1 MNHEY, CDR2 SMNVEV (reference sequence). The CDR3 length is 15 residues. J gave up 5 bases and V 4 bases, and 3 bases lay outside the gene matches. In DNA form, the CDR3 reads TGTGCCAGCAGTTCCGGGACAGGGCATAATTCACCCCTCCACTTT. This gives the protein CASSSGTGHNSPLHF.

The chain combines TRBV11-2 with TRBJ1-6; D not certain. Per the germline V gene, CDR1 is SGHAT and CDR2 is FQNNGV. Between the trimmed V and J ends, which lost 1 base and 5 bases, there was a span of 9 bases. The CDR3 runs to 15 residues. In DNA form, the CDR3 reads TGTGCCAGCAGCTTAGTTCCCAGTAATAATTCACCCCTCCACTTT. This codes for CASSLVPSNNSPLHF.